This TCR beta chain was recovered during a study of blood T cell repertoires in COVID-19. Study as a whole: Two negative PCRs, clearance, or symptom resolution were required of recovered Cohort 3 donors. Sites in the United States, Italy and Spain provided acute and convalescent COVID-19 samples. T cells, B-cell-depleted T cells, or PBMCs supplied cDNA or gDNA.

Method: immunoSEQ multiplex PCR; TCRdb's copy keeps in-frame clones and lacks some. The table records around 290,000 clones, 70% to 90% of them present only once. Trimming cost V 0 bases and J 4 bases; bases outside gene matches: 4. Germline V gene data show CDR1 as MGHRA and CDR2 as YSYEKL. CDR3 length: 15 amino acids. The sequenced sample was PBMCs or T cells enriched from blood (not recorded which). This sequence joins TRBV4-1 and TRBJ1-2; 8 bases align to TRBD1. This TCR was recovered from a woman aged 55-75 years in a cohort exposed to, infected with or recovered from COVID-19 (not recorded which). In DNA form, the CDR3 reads TGCGCCAGCAGCCAAGACAGGGGGCTCGGCTATGGCTACACCTTC. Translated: CASSQDRGLGYGYTF.